This T cell receptor (beta chain) derives from a study of cytomegalovirus exposure and HLA in healthy donors. At the level of the study: In an early release, HLA-typed donors contributed 90 million or so unique TCR sequences. General study findings and limits: Rare TCR sequences dominated, though some public TCRs recurred in many donors.

60 Vbeta and 13 Jbeta primers were used in PCR. Produced via immunoSEQ multiplex PCR; TCRdb's table is partial and in-frame only. This sample yields roughly 150,000 clones, of which around 80% are seen a single time; 7.5% to 9% belongs to the top ten. The CDR3 has 14 amino acids. The germline gives CDR1 SQVTM, CDR2 ANQGSEA. V trimming: 6 bases; J trimming: 8 bases; junction bases outside the gene matches: 8. Points on this clone: The target antigen is unknown.

The genes are TRBV29-1 and TRBJ2-1; the match to TRBD2 covers 12 bases. This TCR came from a male donor in good health and CMV-seropositive. Sequencing was performed on PBMCs. CDR3 sequence (DNA): TGCAGCGTGGTAACTAGCGGGAGGATTCATGAGCAGTTCTTC. Encoded protein: CSVVTSGRIHEQFF.